This T cell receptor (beta chain) stems from a study of cytomegalovirus exposure and HLA in healthy donors. Sequenced by immunoSEQ multiplex PCR; TCRdb stores in-frame clones only, minus some. The sample includes about 160,000 clones, 91% of them seen just once. The CDR3 totals 16 residues. The V end lost 4 bases, the J end lost 5 bases, and 20 bases lay between the germline ends. CDR1 and CDR2 from the germline V gene are MNHEY and SMNVEV (reference sequence). The source is a woman between 18 and 29 years old in good health and CMV-seropositive. Sample: PBMCs. V and J are TRBV27 and TRBJ1-2; D is possibly TRBD1 (5 bases). The CDR3 coding sequence is TGTGCCAGCAGTTCCCTCCAGGGCTCCGGTGGGTATGGCTACACCTTC. It codes for CASSSLQGSGGYGYTF.